One and the same sample provided the 24 T cell receptor beta chains below, sequenced in a study of pediatric ulcerative colitis. Method: immunoSEQ multiplex PCR; TCRdb's copy keeps in-frame clones and lacks some. Of around 13,000 clones listed, 75% to 80% are singletons. During colonoscopy, one to two rectal pinch biopsies were collected. The source material was gut tissue. The source is a boy younger than 18 who was a control in a study of pediatric ulcerative colitis.

This clone turned up a few times. This chain joins TRBV7-3 and TRBJ2-1; TRBD2 matches at 11 bases. CDR3 length: 17 amino acids. CDR1 is SGHTA and CDR2 is FQGTGA in the germline V gene. After removal of 4 bases from V and 7 bases from J, the junction contained 12 bases not matched to a gene. The CDR3 DNA sequence: TGTGCCAGCAGCTCCCTCAATAGCGGGAGGGCCAAAAATGAGCAGTTCTTC. It yields the protein CASSSLNSGRAKNEQFF.

This rearrangement joins TRBV7-6 to TRBJ1-4, with 9 bases fitting TRBD1. Trimming cost V 3 bases and J 6 bases; bases outside gene matches: 8. Germline V lookup: CDR1 SGHVS, CDR2 FNYEAQ. This CDR3 has 16 residues. In DNA form, the CDR3 reads TGTGCCAGCAGCTTCGAACCGGGACAGGGTGATGAAAAACTGTTTTTT. It translates to CASSFEPGQGDEKLFF.

The genes are TRBV5-8 and TRBJ2-1, with D perhaps TRBD2 (5 bases). The CDR3 has 12 residues. CDR1 SGHTS and CDR2 YDEGEE come from the germline V gene. The V end was cut by 7 bases, the J end by 7 bases, with 12 bases between. The CDR3: CASGWLANEQFF. For the CDR3, the DNA is TGTGCCAGCGGGTGGTTAGCGAATGAGCAGTTCTTC. The full variable domain, with the rest looked up from reference TRBV5-8 and TRBJ2-1, is EAGVTQSPTHLIKTRGQQATLRCSPISGHTSVYWYQQALGLGLQFLLWYDEGEERNRGNFPPRFSGRQFPNYSSELNVNALELEDSALYLCASGWLANEQFFGPGTRLTVL.

This clone appeared once. This rearrangement joins TRBV5-1 to TRBJ2-3; D may be TRBD1 (5 bases). This CDR3 region has 13 residues. V was cut by 4 bases and J by 1 base, with 7 bases left in between. From germline, CDR1 is SGHRS and CDR2 YFSETQ. This CDR3 reads CASSRGGTDTQYF. CDR3 sequence (DNA): TGCGCCAGCAGCAGGGGTGGCACAGATACGCAGTATTTT.

The chain recombines TRBV9 with TRBJ2-4; TRBD2 might be the D (5 bases). V lost 5 bases and J 6 bases, leaving 15 bases between the germline ends. The germline gives CDR1 SGDLS, CDR2 YYNGEE. The CDR3 has 14 amino acids. The CDR3 is CASSLSASSNIQYF. The CDR3 nucleotides read TGTGCCAGCAGTCTTAGCGCGTCCTCAAACATTCAGTACTTC.

This chain links TRBV4-2 with TRBJ2-3; TRBD2 agrees at 8 bases. The CDR3 is made up of 15 amino acids. V dropped 3 bases and J dropped 6; count of bases not matched to a gene: 8. Germline V lookup: CDR1 LGHNA, CDR2 YNFKEQ. For the CDR3, the DNA is TGTGCCAGCAGCCAGGGGACTAGTGGCCTGGATACGCAGTATTTT. This encodes CASSQGTSGLDTQYF.

This clone has a handful of counts. The rearrangement uses TRBV13 and TRBJ2-1; D is ambiguous. Trimming stripped 0 bases from V and 8 bases from J, with 8 bases between. The CDR3 length is 13 residues. The germline V gene encodes CDR1 PRHDT and CDR2 FYEKMQ (reference sequence). The CDR3 loop is CASSLGRAHEQFF. Here the CDR3 DNA reads TGTGCCAGCAGCTTAGGCCGTGCCCATGAGCAGTTCTTC.

The chain employs TRBV7-9 and TRBJ2-7; 14 positions agree with TRBD2. This CDR3 comprises 16 residues. After removal of 4 bases from V and 6 bases from J, the junction contained 8 bases not matched to a gene. Germline CDR1 and CDR2: SEHNR and FQNEAQ (reference sequence). The CDR3 spells CASSSGTSGSLFEQYF. The DNA of the CDR3 is TGTGCCAGCAGCTCCGGGACTAGCGGGAGTCTTTTCGAGCAGTACTTC.

The chain uses TRBV11-1 and TRBJ2-7; unclear D gene. The ends were cut back, 1 base at V and 6 bases at J, with 10 bases in the middle. The CDR3 sequence is 13 residues long. CDR1 SGHAT and CDR2 FQDESV come from the germline V gene (reference sequence). CDR3 loop: CASSLEPRREQYF. In DNA form, the CDR3 reads TGTGCCAGCAGCTTAGAACCGAGGCGCGAGCAGTACTTC.

This chain connects TRBV9 to TRBJ1-3; weak D call: TRBD1 (5 bases). Germline CDR1 SGDLS, CDR2 YYNGEE. The CDR3 spans 17 residues. The germline V and J ends were trimmed by 1 base and 4 bases, with 18 bases remaining between them. CDR3 bases: TGTGCCAGCAGCGTAAGTTCCCTGGGACTGAGGGGAAACACCATATATTTT. Translation: CASSVSSLGLRGNTIYF.

The chain links TRBV6-5 to TRBJ2-5; tentatively, D is TRBD1 (6 bases). The CDR3 loop spans 15 amino acids. Germline CDR1 MNHEY, CDR2 SVGAGI. V lost 0 bases to trimming and J lost 5 bases, with 13 bases between them. The CDR3 loop is CASSYSWGQKETQYF. In DNA form, the CDR3 reads TGTGCCAGCAGTTACTCATGGGGGCAGAAGGAGACCCAGTACTTC.

The chain's CDR3 is CASSLAAHDTGELFF. The CDR3 DNA sequence: TGTGCCAGCAGCTTAGCAGCGCATGACACCGGGGAGCTGTTTTTT. The chain has TRBV7-9 and TRBJ2-2; no clear D. The CDR3 consists of 15 residues. CDR1 is SEHNR, CDR2 FQNEAQ, per germline (reference sequence). V was pared by 0 bases and J by 3 bases, with 8 bases between.

The chain has TRBV5-6 and TRBJ2-2; D could derive from TRBD1 or TRBD2 (5 bases each). V lost 3 bases to trimming and J lost 7 bases, with 16 bases between them. CDR3 length equals 15 residues. In germline, CDR1 is SGHDT, CDR2 YYEEEE. CDR3 amino acids: CASSSLAGSGGELFF. The CDR3 bases are TGTGCCAGCAGCTCGCTGGCAGGGAGCGGCGGGGAGCTGTTTTTT.

Here the CDR3 DNA reads TGTGCCAGCAGCCCTGGGACAGAAGTTGTCTCTGGCTACACCTTC. Protein sequence: CASSPGTEVVSGYTF. The chain links TRBV7-2 to TRBJ1-2, with 7 bases matching TRBD1. Trimming cost V 5 bases and J 7 bases; bases outside gene matches: 13. The CDR3 is made up of 15 amino acids. CDR1 is SGHTA and CDR2 is FQGNSA in the germline V gene.

The chain combines TRBV5-1 with TRBJ1-2, with a possible D match to TRBD1 (5 bases). The CDR3 sequence is 13 residues long. The ends were cut back, 0 bases at V and 8 bases at J, with 11 bases in the middle. Germline assignment: CDR1 SGHRS and CDR2 YFSETQ. Here the CDR3 reads CASSLGLGDGYTF. CDR3 DNA sequence: TGCGCCAGCAGCTTGGGGTTGGGGGACGGCTACACCTTC.

The chain carries TRBV27 and TRBJ2-2; D perhaps matches TRBD2 (5 bases). The ends were cut back, 1 base at V and 7 bases at J, with 16 bases in the middle. There are 16 residues in the CDR3. Germline V gene sequence: CDR1 MNHEY, CDR2 SMNVEV (reference sequence). In DNA form, the CDR3 reads TGTGCCAGCAGTTTATTACGGGGTCTCCACGTCGGGGAGCTGTTTTTT. It is translated as CASSLLRGLHVGELFF.

The rearrangement uses TRBV9 and TRBJ2-7, with D possibly matching TRBD2 (5 bases). The V end lost 3 bases, the J end lost 10 bases, and 20 bases lay between the germline ends. The CDR3 has 14 residues. Germline CDR1 reads SGDLS; CDR2 reads YYNGEE. The CDR3 DNA reads TGTGCCAGCAGCGATCTAGCTGTCGCGGTGCGACAGTACTTC. It codes for CASSDLAVAVRQYF.

The chain is built from TRBV6-1 and TRBJ2-3, with TRBD2 as a possible D gene (7 bases). The CDR3 has 14 residues. V lost 6 bases and J 3 bases, leaving 13 bases between the germline ends. Germline V gene sequence: CDR1 MNHNS, CDR2 SASEGT. Here the CDR3 DNA reads TGTGCCAGCAGCTCCGGGGGGCGGACAGATACGCAGTATTTT. Its protein is CASSSGGRTDTQYF.

The CDR3 reads CASNLSYEQYV. The CDR3 DNA is TGTGCCAGCAATCTCTCCTACGAGCAGTACGTC. The V and J genes are TRBV2 and TRBJ2-7; D is undetermined. Germline CDR1 is SNHLY and CDR2 is FYNNEI. V was trimmed by 7 bases and J by 0 bases, leaving 4 bases between them. The CDR3 extends over 11 amino acids.

This clone was seen only once. This chain joins TRBV5-6 and TRBJ2-3; no reliable D call. V lost 4 bases and J lost 1, with 10 bases in between. The length of the CDR3 is 14 residues. Germline lookup yields CDR1 SGHDT and CDR2 YYEEEE. CDR3 sequence reads: CASSRWTGTDTQYF. In DNA form, the CDR3 reads TGTGCCAGCAGCAGGTGGACGGGCACAGATACGCAGTATTTT.

This clone was picked up one time. V gene TRBV6-1 combines with J gene TRBJ2-3, with 9 positions matching TRBD2. This CDR3 has 15 residues. The V and J ends lost 5 bases and 2 bases, in that order; junction bases with no gene match: 5. CDR1 is MNHNS and CDR2 is SASEGT in the germline V gene. Written as DNA, the CDR3 is TGTGCCAGCAGTACGACTAGCGGTAACACAGATACGCAGTATTTT. Residues: CASSTTSGNTDTQYF.

The chain has TRBV7-2 and TRBJ1-2; D uncertain. Trimming cost V 1 base and J 4 bases, with 10 bases left between them. Germline V gives CDR1 SGHTA, CDR2 FQGNSA. The CDR3 consists of 14 residues. DNA of the CDR3: TGTGCCAGCAGCTTAGGTCAGATAGTCTATGGCTACACCTTC. This codes for CASSLGQIVYGYTF.

CDR3: CASAARTSGSTGGNEQFF. The CDR3 DNA follows: TGCGCCAGCGCCGCCCGGACTAGCGGGAGTACAGGGGGCAATGAGCAGTTCTTC. The gene calls are TRBV4-3 and TRBJ2-1, with TRBD2 identical over 13 bases. The CDR3 is made up of 18 amino acids. J was trimmed by 6 bases and V by 8 bases; bases with no gene match: 16. Germline CDR1 is LGHNA and CDR2 is YSLEER.

The V and J genes are TRBV5-1 and TRBJ1-1, with TRBD1 as a possible D gene (6 bases). Trimming removed 6 bases from V and 3 bases from J, with 12 bases in between. The CDR3 spans 13 residues. From germline, CDR1 is SGHRS and CDR2 YFSETQ. CDR3: CASIGQTDTEAFF. CDR3 bases: TGCGCCAGCATCGGACAGACAGACACTGAAGCTTTCTTT.